One sample yielded the 29 T cell receptor beta chains listed below, sequenced in a study of regulatory T cells in long-lasting Graves disease. CDR3 regions were amplified by Arm-PCR using iRepertoire HTBI primers to build TCR beta libraries. TCRdb ran MiXCR on the multiplex PCR reads and lists one entry per CDR3 protein. The sample has about 460,000 distinct CDR3 sequences, about 15% seen once. Time point denoted: newly diagnosed GD, antithyroid drugs for less than 3 months. RNA extracted from PBMCs served as the sequencing template. The sample was also reused in another study, on T cells in Graves' hyperthyroidism and ophthalmopathy.

The material sequenced was peripheral blood mononuclear cells (PBMCs), taken at new diagnosis, from a patient treated with antithyroid drugs. The receptors here all came from a woman in her forties or fifties with Graves disease.

This clonotype was detected ten times or more. The chain is built from TRBV19 and TRBJ2-1; either TRBD1 or TRBD2 may fit D (5 bases each). There are 15 residues in the CDR3. CDR1 LNHDA and CDR2 SQIVND come from the germline V gene (reference sequence). V lost 1 base to trimming and J lost 4 bases, with 11 bases between them. CDR3 nucleotide sequence: TGTGCCAGTAGTATAGTTGGGACCAGATACAATGAGCAGTTCTTC. Protein product: CASSIVGTRYNEQFF. The full variable domain, in which reference TRBV19 and TRBJ2-1 provide the parts outside the CDR3, is DGGITQSPKYLFRKEGQNVTLSCEQNLNHDAMYWYRQDPGQGLRLIYYSQIVNDFQKGDIAEGYSVSREKKESFPLTVTSAQKNPTAFYLCASSIVGTRYNEQFFGPGTRLTVL.

The V gene is TRBV28, the J gene TRBJ2-7; D is unclear. Trimming took off 7 bases at V and 4 bases at J, with 14 bases between the two ends. Germline assignment: CDR1 MDHEN and CDR2 SYDVKM. This CDR3 is built from 13 residues. The CDR3: CASKRLGSYEQYF. The CDR3 region has the DNA TGTGCCAGCAAACGTCTAGGATCTTACGAGCAGTACTTC.

This clonotype occurred many times. The chain links TRBV18 to TRBJ2-1; 7 nucleotides align to TRBD2. There are 18 residues in the CDR3. V was clipped by 4 bases and J by 2 bases; unmatched bases: 14. Germline CDR1 KGHSH, CDR2 LQKENI. CDR3 region: CASSQIRDSGGPYNEQFF. CDR3 sequence (DNA): TGTGCCAGCTCACAAATCCGGGACTCGGGAGGCCCCTACAATGAGCAGTTCTTC.

There are many counts of this clonotype. The chain couples TRBV12-3 or TRBV12-4 to TRBJ2-7, with 13 nucleotides matching TRBD2. The CDR3 totals 15 residues. The V segment lost 5 bases and the J segment 3 bases; nucleotides outside the gene matches: 4. DNA of the CDR3: TGTGCCAGCAGTATAGGGACTAGCGGGGTCTACGAGCAGTACTTC. It yields the protein CASSIGTSGVYEQYF.

The V call is TRBV13, the J call TRBJ2-7; 7 bases agree with TRBD2. This CDR3 has 17 amino acids. After removal of 5 bases from V and 1 base from J, the junction contained 14 bases not matched to a gene. Germline CDR1 and CDR2: PRHDT and FYEKMQ (reference sequence). The CDR3 sequence is CASSVPQSGVNSYEQYF. The CDR3 region has the DNA TGTGCCAGCAGCGTCCCCCAGAGCGGGGTAAATTCCTACGAGCAGTACTTC.

This clonotype was counted between two and nine times. The CDR3: CAISGSRLTGNTIYF. The CDR3 DNA reads as TGTGCCATCAGTGGGTCAAGATTAACGGGAAACACCATATATTTT. This chain connects TRBV10-3 to TRBJ1-3; D is undetermined. V dropped 4 bases and J dropped 4 bases, with 14 bases sitting between them. From germline, CDR1 is ENHRY and CDR2 SYGVKD. The CDR3 spans 15 residues.

Ten or more counts support this clonotype. V and J are TRBV11-2 and TRBJ2-7; 9 positions match TRBD1. Germline values: CDR1 SGHAT, CDR2 FQNNGV. The trim removed 4 bases at V and 0 bases at J, leaving 4 bases unmatched. CDR3 size: 15 residues. The CDR3 spells CASSSGQGLSYEQYF. In DNA form, the CDR3 reads TGTGCCAGCAGCTCCGGACAGGGGCTCTCCTACGAGCAGTACTTC.

The chain carries TRBV5-1 and TRBJ1-4; 7 nucleotides match TRBD1. CDR3 length equals 14 residues. Germline V gene lookup returns CDR1 SGHRS and CDR2 YFSETQ. Unmatched junction bases numbered 4, after V lost 2 bases and J lost 6 bases. Written as DNA, the CDR3 is TGCGCCAGCAGCTTTGAAGGGGGCGATGAAAAACTGTTTTTT. Amino acid sequence: CASSFEGGDEKLFF.

The chain combines TRBV27 with TRBJ2-1; 14 bases are shared with TRBD2. The germline gives CDR1 MNHEY, CDR2 SMNVEV (reference sequence). Unmatched junction bases numbered 8, after V lost 7 bases and J lost 12 bases. The CDR3 is 14 amino acids. As DNA, the CDR3 is TGTGCCAGCACTCCGGGACTAGCGGGAGTCCGGCAGTTCTTC. This gives the protein CASTPGLAGVRQFF.

This clonotype has at least ten counts. The rearrangement links TRBV5-1 to TRBJ2-5; D is unclear. Trimming took off 0 bases at V and 9 bases at J, with 18 bases between the two ends. The CDR3 has 15 residues. Germline CDR1 reads SGHRS; CDR2 reads YFSETQ. Here the CDR3 reads CASSLAQRSNVAQYF. In DNA form, the CDR3 reads TGCGCCAGCAGCTTGGCCCAGAGGTCCAATGTGGCCCAGTACTTC.

This chain links TRBV6-2 or TRBV6-3 with TRBJ2-1, with D maybe TRBD2 (6 bases). Germline-derived CDR1 and CDR2 are MNHEY and SVGEGT. The V end lost 6 bases, the J end lost 8 bases, and 20 bases lay between the germline ends. The CDR3 consists of 15 residues. The CDR3 is CASRELAWEVYEQFF. The CDR3 nucleotides read TGTGCCAGCAGGGAACTAGCCTGGGAGGTATATGAGCAGTTCTTC.

This clonotype was seen ten or more times. The rearrangement joins TRBV6-1 to TRBJ2-2; the match to TRBD1 covers 10 bases. CDR1 and CDR2 from the germline V gene are MNHNS and SASEGT. J lost 5 bases, V lost 7 bases, and 16 bases had no gene match. The CDR3 is 18 amino acids. This chain's CDR3 is CASKRLRTGGFPTGELFF. The CDR3 DNA follows: TGTGCCAGCAAAAGGCTTCGGACAGGGGGTTTTCCTACCGGGGAGCTGTTTTTT.

The genes are TRBV6-2 or TRBV6-3 and TRBJ1-5; possible D gene TRBD1, 6 bases. Per germline, CDR1 MNHEY and CDR2 SVGEGT. V lost 0 bases to trimming and J lost 9 bases, with 12 bases between them. CDR3 length: 14 amino acids. The CDR3 region is CASSYSGGLSPQHF. The CDR3 nucleotides are TGTGCCAGCAGTTACTCAGGGGGTCTATCGCCCCAGCATTTT.

The chain joins TRBV11-2 to TRBJ2-7; 9 bases match TRBD1. The CDR3 has 15 residues. The V and J ends lost 3 bases and 6 bases, in that order; junction bases with no gene match: 9. Germline CDR1 reads SGHAT; CDR2 reads FQNNGV. CDR3 in DNA: TGTGCCAGCAGCTTTCCTGGGACAGGGACCAGCGAGCAGTACTTC. Protein product: CASSFPGTGTSEQYF.

This clonotype was observed many times. The chain is built from TRBV6-1 and TRBJ2-2; D is perhaps TRBD1 (5 bases). Between the trimmed V and J ends, which lost 8 bases and 1 base, there was a span of 14 bases. The CDR3 length is 15 residues. CDR1 and CDR2 (germline): MNHNS, SASEGT. The DNA of the CDR3 is TGTGCCAGCCCTCAGGGCGCCCTGAACACCGGGGAGCTGTTTTTT. Translating gives CASPQGALNTGELFF.

This clonotype occurred many times. V is TRBV28 and J is TRBJ2-7, with 13 nucleotides matching TRBD2. From germline, CDR1 is MDHEN and CDR2 SYDVKM. The CDR3 contains 18 residues. V lost 5 bases to trimming and J lost 1 base; unmatched junction nucleotides: 11. CDR3 sequence (DNA): TGTGCCAGCAGTGGCCCCGGACTAGCGGGAGCGAGGTCCTACGAGCAGTACTTC. Protein: CASSGPGLAGARSYEQYF.

A few counts support this clonotype. This rearrangement joins TRBV3-1 to TRBJ2-5; 7 nucleotides match TRBD1. The CDR3 runs 15 residues. Germline V CDR1 and CDR2: LGHDT, YNNKEL (reference sequence). J lost 2 bases, V lost 1 base, and 4 bases had no gene match. CDR3 sequence (DNA): TGTGCCAGCAGCCAAGGTACAGGGGTTCAAGAGACCCAGTACTTC. Residues: CASSQGTGVQETQYF.

This clonotype has a handful of counts. The chain carries TRBV5-1 and TRBJ2-2; 10 bases agree with TRBD2. The germline V gene has CDR1 SGHRS and CDR2 YFSETQ. This CDR3 is built from 16 residues. V trimming: 5 bases; J trimming: 1 base; junction bases outside the gene matches: 5. CDR3 nucleotides: TGCGCCAGCAGACCAACTAGCGGGGTGAACACCGGGGAGCTGTTTTTT. Protein: CASRPTSGVNTGELFF.

This clonotype has ten or more counts. This rearrangement joins TRBV27 to TRBJ2-5; the D gene could be TRBD1 or TRBD2 (5 bases each). CDR1 is MNHEY and CDR2 is SMNVEV in the germline V gene (reference sequence). The CDR3 length is 14 residues. Trimming left V 5 bases short and J 5 bases short, with 15 bases between. CDR3 DNA sequence: TGTGCCAGCAGTATGGGGACGAGGGGTGAGACCCAGTACTTC. It specifies CASSMGTRGETQYF.

The chain uses TRBV28 and TRBJ1-1; 7 positions agree with TRBD1. CDR3 length: 12 amino acids. Unmatched junction bases numbered 3, after V lost 8 bases and J lost 3 bases. Germline CDR1 MDHEN, CDR2 SYDVKM. The CDR3 loop is CASGTVDTEAFF. The CDR3 region has the DNA TGTGCCAGCGGGACAGTTGACACTGAAGCTTTCTTT.

This clonotype was counted ten times or more. CDR3 protein: CASSLGNQAEAFF. CDR3 DNA sequence: TGTGCCAGCAGCTTAGGGAATCAAGCTGAAGCTTTCTTT. The chain links TRBV7-9 to TRBJ1-1, with D hard to call. The CDR3 is made up of 13 amino acids. Trimming removed 1 base from V and 6 bases from J, with 9 bases in between. Germline CDR1 and CDR2: SEHNR and FQNEAQ (reference sequence).

This clonotype was detected only a few times. The chain couples TRBV7-9 to TRBJ2-1; TRBD2 matches at 11 bases. V trimming: 1 base; J trimming: 9 bases; junction bases outside the gene matches: 8. Germline V gives CDR1 SEHNR, CDR2 FQNEAQ (reference sequence). This CDR3 comprises 16 residues. CDR3 coding DNA: TGTGCCAGCAGCTTAGTAGCGGGAGGGCCCTCAGGTGAGCAGTTCTTC. As protein: CASSLVAGGPSGEQFF.

The chain links TRBV5-1 to TRBJ1-1; 12 positions agree with TRBD1. CDR3 length equals 18 residues. V trimming: 4 bases; J trimming: 1 base; junction bases outside the gene matches: 11. In germline, CDR1 is SGHRS, CDR2 YFSETQ. The DNA for the CDR3 is TGCGCCAGCAGCCTGCCCGGGGACAGGGGGCTAAGGAACACTGAAGCTTTCTTT. It is translated as CASSLPGDRGLRNTEAFF.

The table lists this clonotype with many counts. The rearrangement links TRBV28 to TRBJ2-1; D not certain. This CDR3 spans 14 amino acids. Germline V gene lookup returns CDR1 MDHEN and CDR2 SYDVKM. The V gene lost 2 bases and the J gene lost 4 bases, with 9 bases spanning the gap. CDR3 sequence (DNA): TGTGCCAGCAGTTTACCGTCGGGTTACAATGAGCAGTTCTTC. Translated, it gives CASSLPSGYNEQFF. Complete variable domain (other parts from reference TRBV28 and TRBJ2-1): DVKVTQSSRYLVKRTGEKVFLECVQDMDHENMFWYRQDPGLGLRLIYFSYDVKMKEKGDIPEGYSVSREKKERFSLILESASTNQTSMYLCASSLPSGYNEQFFGPGTRLTVL.

This clonotype was seen ten or more times. V and J are TRBV28 and TRBJ1-2; no definite D call. The CDR3 sequence is 17 residues long. Germline CDR1 reads MDHEN; CDR2 reads SYDVKM. With 5 bases removed from V and 8 bases from J, the gap between germline ends came to 27 bases. DNA of the CDR3: TGTGCCAGCAGTGCTCGCTCCGGGCCAAGGCTCGGACGGGGCTACACCTTC. It yields the protein CASSARSGPRLGRGYTF.

This clonotype was recorded a few times. The DNA for the CDR3 is TGTGCCAGCAGGTCAGGTGGTCCCTACAATGAGCAGTTCTTC. It codes for CASRSGGPYNEQFF. The chain recombines TRBV28 with TRBJ2-1; the D is unclear. V was shortened by 6 bases and J by 2 bases, with 11 bases between the two germline ends. This CDR3 region has 14 residues. Germline V CDR1 and CDR2: MDHEN, SYDVKM.

This clonotype appeared many times. CDR3 nucleotides: TGCGCCAGCAGCCAAGCACAGGGTAGCACAGATACGCAGTATTTT. This sequence encodes CASSQAQGSTDTQYF. The V gene is TRBV4-1, the J gene TRBJ2-3; D is possibly TRBD1 (6 bases). Germline CDR1 reads MGHRA; CDR2 reads YSYEKL. This CDR3 region has 15 residues. V gave up 1 base and J gave up 0 bases, with 8 bases separating them.

Only a few counts were recorded for this clonotype. The rearrangement joins TRBV27 to TRBJ1-6, with D perhaps TRBD1 (6 bases). Trimming cost V 3 bases and J 5 bases, with 14 bases left between them. This CDR3 spans 16 amino acids. Germline V gives CDR1 MNHEY, CDR2 SMNVEV (reference sequence). The chain's CDR3 is CASSFGAGAHNSPLHF. In DNA, the CDR3 is TGTGCCAGCAGTTTCGGTGCAGGGGCCCATAATTCACCCCTCCACTTT.

This chain uses TRBV27 with TRBJ1-1, with D perhaps matching TRBD1 (6 bases). CDR1 is MNHEY, CDR2 SMNVEV, per germline (reference sequence). V dropped 3 bases and J dropped 1 base, with 12 bases sitting between them. The CDR3 sequence is 15 residues long. CDR3 DNA sequence: TGTGCCAGCAGTTTTGACAGGACGGAGAACACTGAAGCTTTCTTT. As protein: CASSFDRTENTEAFF.